This TCR beta chain originates from a study of early T cells in non-severe SARS-CoV-2 infection. At the level of the study: Sequencing was performed on bulk RNA from unsorted whole blood, leaving chains unpaired. Points from the study as a whole: Using VDJdb, the matching emphasized anti-spike CD8 responses while missing private and CD4 specificities.

This CDR3 is 15 amino acids long. Between the trimmed V and J ends, which lost 1 base and 0 bases, there was a span of 4 bases. Germline CDR1 KGHSH, CDR2 LQKENI. This clonotype was recorded many times. Its antigen is currently unknown. Separate cDNA molecules each had unique molecular identifiers attached to them. TCRdb recomputed calls from the 5' RACE reads with MiXCR, one row per CDR3 protein. The sample lists fewer than 30,000 distinct CDR3 sequences, 5.3% seen once, with 3.5% to 5.5% in the top ten. The sequence was obtained from an adult who was a healthcare worker with PCR-confirmed SARS-CoV-2 infection or an uninfected control (not recorded which). The V and J genes are TRBV18 and TRBJ1-6; D is uncertain. The sample comprised whole blood. The CDR3 region has the DNA TGTGCCAGCTCACCACAGGGCTCCTATAATTCACCCCTCCACTTT. Its translation: CASSPQGSYNSPLHF.